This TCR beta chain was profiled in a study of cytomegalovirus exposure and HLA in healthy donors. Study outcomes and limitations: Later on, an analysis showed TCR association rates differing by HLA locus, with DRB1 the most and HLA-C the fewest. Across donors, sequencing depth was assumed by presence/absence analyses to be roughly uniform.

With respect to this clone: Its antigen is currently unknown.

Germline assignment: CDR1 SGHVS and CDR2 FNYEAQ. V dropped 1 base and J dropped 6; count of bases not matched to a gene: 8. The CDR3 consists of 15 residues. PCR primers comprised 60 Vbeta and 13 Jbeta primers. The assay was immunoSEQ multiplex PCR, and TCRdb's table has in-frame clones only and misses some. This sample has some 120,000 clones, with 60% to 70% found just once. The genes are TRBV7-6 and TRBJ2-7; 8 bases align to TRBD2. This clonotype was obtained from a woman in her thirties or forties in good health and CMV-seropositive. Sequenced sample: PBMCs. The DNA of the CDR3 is TGTGCCAGCAGCTTAGTGAGCGGGAGCACCCTCGAGCAGTACTTC. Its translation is CASSLVSGSTLEQYF.